The 17 T cell receptor beta chains below come from one sample, sequenced in a study of cytomegalovirus exposure and HLA in healthy donors. PCR employed 60 Vbeta and 13 Jbeta primers. Profiling relied on immunoSEQ multiplex PCR, and the TCRdb table lists in-frame clones only, not all of them. Counted here are under 200,000 clones, about 85% occurring once; the ten biggest clones make up 1.9%. Sequencing was done on a sample of PBMCs. Receptors were obtained from a man between 18 and 29 years old in good health and CMV-seronegative.

The chain recombines TRBV5-6 with TRBJ2-5, with D possibly matching TRBD2 (7 bases). The CDR3 has 14 residues. Germline CDR1 reads SGHDT; CDR2 reads YYEEEE. V lost 0 bases and J 7 bases, leaving 13 bases between the germline ends. In DNA, the CDR3 is TGTGCCAGCAGCTTGGCGGCAGGGGAGGGGACCCAGTACTTC. This codes for CASSLAAGEGTQYF. The full variable domain, completed using reference TRBV5-6 and TRBJ2-5, is DAGVTQSPTHLIKTRGQQVTLRCSPKSGHDTVSWYQQALGQGPQFIFQYYEEEERQRGNFPDRFSGHQFPNYSSELNVNALLLGDSALYLCASSLAAGEGTQYFGPGTRLLVL.

The chain has TRBV5-5 and TRBJ1-5; 9 bases agree with TRBD1. The V segment lost 1 base and the J segment 4 bases; nucleotides outside the gene matches: 9. The CDR3 length is 17 residues. Germline CDR1 is SGHKS and CDR2 is YYEKEE (reference sequence). DNA for the CDR3: TGTGCCAGCAGCTTGAGATCCGGGACAGGGATGAATCAGCCCCAGCATTTT. It translates to CASSLRSGTGMNQPQHF.

The chain carries TRBV15 and TRBJ2-5; 7 nucleotides line up with TRBD2. J gave up 1 base and V 0 bases, and 2 bases lay outside the gene matches. Germline V CDR1 and CDR2: LNHNV, YYDKDF (reference sequence). The CDR3 sequence is 15 residues long. The CDR3 region is CATSRDPSGQETQYF. In DNA form, the CDR3 reads TGTGCCACCAGCAGAGATCCTAGCGGCCAAGAGACCCAGTACTTC.

The gene calls are TRBV28 and TRBJ1-5; 7 bases align to TRBD1. With V trimmed by 2 bases and J by 11 bases, 6 bases remained unmatched. The CDR3 contains 13 residues. The germline gives CDR1 MDHEN, CDR2 SYDVKM. CDR3 nucleotide sequence: TGTGCCAGCAGTTTAACAGGGGTGAAGGCCCAGCATTTT. Translated: CASSLTGVKAQHF.

V usage is TRBV5-4 and J usage is TRBJ2-1; possibly TRBD1 for D (6 bases). V was clipped by 4 bases and J by 3 bases, with 26 bases between them. The length of the CDR3 is 19 residues. Germline V lookup: CDR1 SGHNT, CDR2 YYREEE (reference sequence). This CDR3 reads CASSPLGQSNARIYNEQFF. The CDR3 bases are TGTGCCAGCAGCCCTCTCGGACAGTCTAATGCCCGAATCTACAATGAGCAGTTCTTC.

The chain has TRBV28 and TRBJ1-2; D is undetermined. This CDR3 comprises 11 residues. In germline, CDR1 is MDHEN, CDR2 SYDVKM. The V and J ends lost 6 bases and 0 bases respectively, with 2 bases between them. CDR3 loop: CASSSNYGYTF. As DNA, the CDR3 is TGTGCCAGCAGCTCTAACTATGGCTACACCTTC.

This chain uses TRBV5-5 with TRBJ2-7; 9 bases align to TRBD2. This CDR3 contains 15 residues. The V and J ends lost 0 bases and 3 bases, in that order; junction bases with no gene match: 4. Germline CDR1 is SGHKS and CDR2 is YYEKEE (reference sequence). The CDR3 region is CASSLARGRVYEQYF. For the CDR3, the DNA is TGTGCCAGCAGCTTGGCCCGCGGGAGGGTCTACGAGCAGTACTTC.

This rearrangement joins TRBV7-3 to TRBJ2-1, with D perhaps matching TRBD1 (6 bases). CDR1 SGHTA and CDR2 FQGTGA come from the germline V gene. The V end was cut by 3 bases, the J end by 1 base, with 7 bases between. This CDR3 is 14 amino acids long. The CDR3 reads CASSFGQSYNEQFF. CDR3 sequence (DNA): TGTGCCAGCAGCTTTGGACAGTCCTACAATGAGCAGTTCTTC. The whole variable domain, remainder taken from reference TRBV7-3 and TRBJ2-1, is GAGVSQTPSNKVTEKGKYVELRCDPISGHTALYWYRQSLGQGPEFLIYFQGTGAADDSGLPNDRFFAVRPEGSVSTLKIQRTERGDSAVYLCASSFGQSYNEQFFGPGTRLTVL.

For the CDR3, the DNA is TGTGCCTCGGGGACTAGCGGCTCCTACAATGAGCAGTTCTTC. Protein product: CASGTSGSYNEQFF. The V call is TRBV7-3, the J call TRBJ2-1, with 11 bases that match TRBD2. V shed 11 bases, J shed 0 bases, and the junction held 3 bases outside the gene matches. CDR1 SGHTA and CDR2 FQGTGA come from the germline V gene. CDR3 size: 14 residues.

This chain connects TRBV6-6 to TRBJ1-3; D is possibly TRBD1 (6 bases). Germline lookup yields CDR1 MNHNY and CDR2 SVGAGI (reference sequence). The germline V and J ends were trimmed by 7 bases and 0 bases, with 13 bases remaining between them. The CDR3 contains 15 residues. CDR3: CASIRDRSSGNTIYF. In DNA, the CDR3 is TGTGCCAGCATTAGAGACAGGAGCTCTGGAAACACCATATATTTT.

The V call is TRBV4-1, the J call TRBJ1-5; 9 bases match TRBD1. CDR3 length equals 15 residues. V shed 4 bases and J 7 bases; nucleotides not matched to a gene: 8. Germline V gene lookup returns CDR1 MGHRA and CDR2 YSYEKL. CDR3 sequence: CASSRIQGAGQPQHF. CDR3 in DNA: TGCGCCAGCAGCCGGATACAGGGGGCTGGACAGCCCCAGCATTTT.

The CDR3 region has the DNA TGTGCCAGCAGTTTGGCCTATGGCTACACCTTC. Translating gives CASSLAYGYTF. The rearrangement links TRBV2 to TRBJ1-2; D is ambiguous. Germline V gene sequence: CDR1 SNHLY, CDR2 FYNNEI. This CDR3 has 11 amino acids. Trimming stripped 5 bases from V and 4 bases from J, with 5 bases between.

The V gene is TRBV4-3, the J gene TRBJ2-7; 9 bases are a match to TRBD1. J gave up 4 bases and V 0 bases, and 1 base lay outside the gene matches. Germline V CDR1 and CDR2: LGHNA, YSLEER. The CDR3 runs 14 residues. This CDR3 reads CASSQDGQGYEQYF. CDR3 DNA: TGCGCCAGCAGCCAAGATGGACAGGGGTACGAGCAGTACTTC.

For the CDR3, the DNA is TGTGCCAGCAGTCGTACACCGGGCGAGCAGTACTTC. It codes for CASSRTPGEQYF. This chain links TRBV28 with TRBJ2-7; D uncertain. Between the trimmed V and J ends, which lost 5 bases and 6 bases, there was a span of 11 bases. The CDR3 sequence is 12 residues long. Germline lookup yields CDR1 MDHEN and CDR2 SYDVKM.

The CDR3 bases are TGTGCCAGCAGCCAAGACGGCGGCAGGGGGATATACAATGAGCAGTTCTTC. Protein sequence: CASSQDGGRGIYNEQFF. V gene TRBV14 combines with J gene TRBJ2-1, with 7 bases matching TRBD1. V shed 0 bases and J 4 bases; nucleotides not matched to a gene: 9. CDR1 and CDR2 from the germline V gene are SGHDN and FVKESK. CDR3 length: 17 amino acids.

This chain uses TRBV6-6 with TRBJ1-3; D unclear. Germline loops: CDR1 MNHNY, CDR2 SVGAGI (reference sequence). This CDR3 has 16 residues. Trimming shortened V by 2 bases and J by 0 bases, and 11 bases separated the two germline ends. The CDR3 sequence is CASSYPTSTSGNTIYF. The CDR3 DNA reads TGTGCCAGCAGTTACCCTACCTCCACCTCTGGAAACACCATATATTTT.

V is TRBV4-1 and J is TRBJ2-3, with 7 bases that match TRBD1. V lost 4 bases and J lost 6; bases outside the gene matches: 13. Per the germline V gene, CDR1 is MGHRA and CDR2 is YSYEKL. This CDR3 has 16 residues. CDR3 DNA sequence: TGCGCCAGCAGCCCAGTAGAGGGGGCGCGACGGGATACGCAGTATTTT. The encoded protein is CASSPVEGARRDTQYF.